A single sample gave rise to the 27 T cell receptor beta chains below, sequenced in a study of cytomegalovirus exposure and HLA in healthy donors. With 60 Vbeta and 13 Jbeta primers, the PCR was carried out. Only in-frame clones appear in the TCRdb table, and some are missing; sequencing was by immunoSEQ multiplex PCR. The ten most abundant clones cover around 2.7% of a sample with roughly 120,000 clones. Sequenced material: PBMCs. These receptors were taken from a man aged 30 to 45 in good health and CMV-seronegative.

The rearrangement uses TRBV28 and TRBJ2-7, with 8 bases identical to TRBD1. The CDR3 totals 14 residues. CDR1 and CDR2 from the germline V gene are MDHEN and SYDVKM. V was pared by 5 bases and J by 0 bases, with 3 bases of the junction left unmatched. DNA of the CDR3: TGTGCCAGCAGTCCGACAGGGGCCTCCTACGAGCAGTACTTC. Encoded protein: CASSPTGASYEQYF.

V and J are TRBV18 and TRBJ1-4, with TRBD1 matching over 12 bases. The CDR3 covers 17 residues. Germline lookup yields CDR1 KGHSH and CDR2 LQKENI. V trimming: 4 bases; J trimming: 0 bases; junction bases outside the gene matches: 3. CDR3 sequence reads: CASSRGQGASTNEKLFF. The CDR3 nucleotides are TGTGCCAGCTCACGGGGACAGGGGGCCTCAACTAATGAAAAACTGTTTTTT. Variable domain in full (rest from reference TRBV18 and TRBJ1-4): NAGVMQNPRHLVRRRGQEARLRCSPMKGHSHVYWYRQLPEEGLKFMVYLQKENIIDESGMPKERFSAEFPKEGPSILRIQQVVRGDSAAYFCASSRGQGASTNEKLFFGSGTQLSVL.

V and J are TRBV7-4 and TRBJ2-1; 12 positions match TRBD2. This CDR3 is built from 18 residues. V dropped 1 base and J dropped 7; count of bases not matched to a gene: 11. The germline V gene encodes CDR1 SGHVT and CDR2 SQSDAQ. CDR3 in DNA: TGTGCCAGCAGCTTAGGGGGCCCACTAGCGGGAGGCAGGAATGAGCAGTTCTTC. Translation: CASSLGGPLAGGRNEQFF.

V gene TRBV6-5 combines with J gene TRBJ2-1; 7 bases align to TRBD1. CDR1 is MNHEY and CDR2 is SVGAGI in the germline V gene. J was trimmed by 7 bases and V by 6 bases; bases with no gene match: 6. This CDR3 comprises 13 residues. The CDR3, as DNA: TGTGCCAGCAGGAAAACAGGGGTTAATGAGCAGTTCTTC. Translation gives CASRKTGVNEQFF.

CDR3 DNA sequence: TGCGCCAGCAGTGATAGTATACGTCGGGAGGGGAACACTGAAGCTTTCTTT. Its translation: CASSDSIRREGNTEAFF. The rearrangement joins TRBV10-1 to TRBJ1-1; D unresolved. V lost 3 bases to trimming and J lost 1 base, with 18 bases between them. This CDR3 contains 17 residues. Germline V gene lookup returns CDR1 WNHNN and CDR2 SYGVQD (reference sequence).

The V gene is TRBV19, the J gene TRBJ1-2; D is possibly TRBD1 (6 bases). The CDR3 covers 13 residues. The V gene lost 6 bases and the J gene lost 0 bases, with 8 bases spanning the gap. CDR1 is LNHDA and CDR2 is SQIVND in the germline V gene (reference sequence). CDR3 DNA sequence: TGTGCCAGTAGGGACAGTGCTAACTATGGCTACACCTTC. It translates to CASRDSANYGYTF.

This chain links TRBV6-1 with TRBJ2-6; no definite D call. CDR1 is MNHNS and CDR2 is SASEGT in the germline V gene. V lost 4 bases and J lost 4, with 14 bases in between. CDR3 length: 16 amino acids. CDR3 sequence reads: CASSATTLRGANVLTF. The CDR3 DNA is TGTGCCAGCAGTGCAACGACTCTCCGAGGGGCCAACGTCCTGACTTTC.

The rearrangement uses TRBV28 and TRBJ2-3; D unclear. The V gene's germline CDR1 is MDHEN and CDR2 SYDVKM. CDR3 length: 12 amino acids. The germline V and J ends were trimmed by 9 bases and 3 bases, with 10 bases remaining between them. In DNA form, the CDR3 reads TGTGCCAGTAACCTAAGTACAGATACGCAGTATTTT. As protein: CASNLSTDTQYF.

The J gene is TRBJ2-7, the V gene TRBV4-1, with D maybe TRBD2 (6 bases). The ends were cut back, 0 bases at V and 1 base at J, with 28 bases in the middle. Germline V lookup: CDR1 MGHRA, CDR2 YSYEKL. The CDR3 runs to 21 residues. This CDR3 reads CASSQDRSRGINTGGSYEQYF. The CDR3 DNA reads TGCGCCAGCAGCCAAGATCGGAGTAGGGGAATTAACACCGGAGGGTCCTACGAGCAGTACTTC.

V usage is TRBV5-1 and J usage is TRBJ1-3; no firm D call. Germline V gives CDR1 SGHRS, CDR2 YFSETQ. This CDR3 is built from 15 residues. Trimming removed 0 bases at V and 0 bases at J, with 7 bases between. CDR3 amino acids: CASSLGGSSGNTIYF. Here the CDR3 DNA reads TGCGCCAGCAGCTTGGGCGGGAGCTCTGGAAACACCATATATTTT.

V usage is TRBV28 and J usage is TRBJ1-5; TRBD1 might be the D (5 bases). The CDR3 is 15 residues long. The V gene's germline CDR1 is MDHEN and CDR2 SYDVKM. Between the trimmed V and J ends, which lost 3 bases and 0 bases, there was a span of 9 bases. The CDR3 region has the DNA TGTGCCAGCAGTTTTGGACAAAGTAGCAATCAGCCCCAGCATTTT. Encoded protein: CASSFGQSSNQPQHF.

CDR3 sequence: CASSVDRVRNTGELFF. In DNA, the CDR3 is TGTGCCAGTAGTGTCGACAGGGTAAGGAACACCGGGGAGCTGTTTTTT. The genes are TRBV19 and TRBJ2-2; TRBD1 matches at 7 bases. In germline, CDR1 is LNHDA, CDR2 SQIVND (reference sequence). This CDR3 spans 16 amino acids. V dropped 5 bases and J dropped 1; count of bases not matched to a gene: 7.

The rearrangement links TRBV5-6 to TRBJ2-1, with D unclear. V shed 0 bases and J shed 0 bases, with 10 bases lying between them. Looked up from germline, CDR1 is SGHDT and CDR2 is YYEEEE. The CDR3 loop spans 16 amino acids. Here the CDR3 reads CASSLDYTSSYNEQFF. The CDR3 bases are TGTGCCAGCAGCTTGGACTACACAAGCTCCTACAATGAGCAGTTCTTC.

V usage is TRBV5-1 and J usage is TRBJ2-3; a weak D match, TRBD2 (5 bases). Trimming stripped 1 base from V and 2 bases from J, with 8 bases between. The CDR3 is made up of 14 amino acids. CDR1 is SGHRS and CDR2 is YFSETQ in the germline V gene. The CDR3 DNA reads as TGCGCCAGCAGCTTGTCGGGATACACAGATACGCAGTATTTT. Translated, it gives CASSLSGYTDTQYF. Complete variable domain (other parts from reference TRBV5-1 and TRBJ2-3): KAGVTQTPRYLIKTRGQQVTLSCSPISGHRSVSWYQQTPGQGLQFLFEYFSETQRNKGNFPGRFSGRQFSNSRSEMNVSTLELGDSALYLCASSLSGYTDTQYFGPGTRLTVL.

The V call is TRBV5-6, the J call TRBJ2-5; TRBD1 matches at 9 bases. The germline V gene has CDR1 SGHDT and CDR2 YYEEEE. V trimming: 4 bases; J trimming: 11 bases; junction bases outside the gene matches: 18. This CDR3 is 16 amino acids long. The CDR3 nucleotides are TGTGCCAGCAGCCACGTCCCGGGACAGGGTCCGGGGGAGCAGTACTTC. Protein: CASSHVPGQGPGEQYF.

The V call is TRBV10-2, the J call TRBJ2-3; 9 bases are a match to TRBD2. The CDR3 sequence is 18 residues long. The V gene end was trimmed by 0 bases and the J gene end by 4 bases; junction bases not matched to a gene: 11. The germline V gene has CDR1 WSHSY and CDR2 SAAADI. The DNA for the CDR3 is TGCGCCAGCAGTGAGTCGATAGTAGCGGGAGATGGGGCAGATACGCAGTATTTT. Amino acids: CASSESIVAGDGADTQYF.

The chain links TRBV4-3 to TRBJ2-7; D is unresolved. The length of the CDR3 is 15 residues. Germline V gene lookup returns CDR1 LGHNA and CDR2 YSLEER. V lost 0 bases and J 2 bases, leaving 11 bases between the germline ends. CDR3 DNA sequence: TGCGCCAGCAGCCAAGATCCCTTTGAGACCTACGAGCAGTACTTC. It encodes CASSQDPFETYEQYF.

This sequence joins TRBV15 and TRBJ2-7; D is possibly TRBD1 (6 bases). From germline, CDR1 is LNHNV and CDR2 YYDKDF (reference sequence). Trimming took off 0 bases at V and 5 bases at J, with 8 bases between the two ends. The CDR3 sequence is 13 residues long. This CDR3 is CATSREQGDEQYF. In DNA form, the CDR3 reads TGTGCCACCAGCAGAGAACAGGGAGACGAGCAGTACTTC.

The chain recombines TRBV27 with TRBJ1-4; 9 positions match TRBD1. V lost 3 bases and J lost 4; bases outside the gene matches: 6. The CDR3 loop spans 16 amino acids. Germline-derived CDR1 and CDR2 are MNHEY and SMNVEV (reference sequence). The CDR3 bases are TGTGCCAGCAGTTTCAGTGGGACAGGGTTTAATGAAAAACTGTTTTTT. As protein: CASSFSGTGFNEKLFF.

The chain couples TRBV30 to TRBJ2-7; 7 bases line up with TRBD2. Germline V gene data show CDR1 as GTSNPN and CDR2 as SVGIG (reference sequence). J gave up 4 bases and V 3 bases, and 15 bases lay outside the gene matches. The CDR3 is 16 residues long. This CDR3 reads CAWSGGRSRIWYEQYF. The CDR3 DNA reads as TGTGCCTGGAGCGGGGGGAGATCTAGAATTTGGTACGAGCAGTACTTC.

V usage is TRBV7-9 and J usage is TRBJ1-4; possibly TRBD1 for D (5 bases). The CDR3 spans 14 residues. V shed 5 bases and J shed 8 bases, with 15 bases lying between them. CDR1 SEHNR and CDR2 FQNEAQ come from the germline V gene (reference sequence). CDR3 sequence (DNA): TGTGCCAGCAGCCTTGGACACGGGGGGGAAAAACTGTTTTTT. It codes for CASSLGHGGEKLFF.

The genes are TRBV5-1 and TRBJ2-2; 8 bases align to TRBD2. The CDR3 covers 15 residues. Germline trimming cut 6 bases from V and 4 bases from J; bases unmatched to any gene: 8. Looked up from germline, CDR1 is SGHRS and CDR2 is YFSETQ. CDR3 in DNA: TGCGCCAGCAAACGAGCGGGAGCTGCCACCGGGGAGCTGTTTTTT. As protein: CASKRAGAATGELFF.

The chain is built from TRBV6-1 and TRBJ2-7; D is possibly TRBD1 (5 bases). V shed 7 bases and J shed 1 base, with 14 bases lying between them. The CDR3 covers 14 residues. The germline V gene has CDR1 MNHNS and CDR2 SASEGT. For the CDR3, the DNA is TGTGCCAGCACATGGGGCGCGACTTCCTACGAGCAGTACTTC. It codes for CASTWGATSYEQYF.

CDR3 in DNA: TGTGCCATCAGTGACCCGAACACCCTCGATGAGCAGTTCTTC. As protein: CAISDPNTLDEQFF. This chain connects TRBV10-3 to TRBJ2-1; no firm D call. The CDR3 has 14 residues. The germline gives CDR1 ENHRY, CDR2 SYGVKD. The V gene lost 3 bases and the J gene lost 8 bases, with 14 bases spanning the gap.

This rearrangement joins TRBV6-5 to TRBJ1-3; 8 bases agree with TRBD1. J was trimmed by 8 bases and V by 0 bases; bases with no gene match: 6. Germline V gives CDR1 MNHEY, CDR2 SVGAGI. The CDR3 loop spans 15 amino acids. CDR3 amino acids: CASSYSITGGDTIYF. The CDR3 region has the DNA TGTGCCAGCAGTTACTCGATTACAGGGGGGGACACCATATATTTT.

The chain carries TRBV5-1 and TRBJ1-1; D is uncertain. The V and J ends lost 1 base and 3 bases respectively, with 10 bases between them. CDR1 and CDR2 (germline): SGHRS, YFSETQ. The CDR3 loop spans 14 amino acids. The CDR3 protein is CASSLSGRDTEAFF. CDR3 nucleotide sequence: TGCGCCAGCAGCTTGTCTGGGAGGGACACTGAAGCTTTCTTT.

The gene calls are TRBV7-9 and TRBJ2-5; 13 bases line up with TRBD2. TRBJ2-7 explains the end of the DNA better; the J call may be wrong. Germline V gene data show CDR1 as SEHNR and CDR2 as FQNEAQ (reference sequence). CDR3 size: 15 residues. The CDR3 region is CASSFTSGRGYEQYF. In DNA, the CDR3 is TGTGCCAGCAGCTTCACTAGCGGGAGGGGCTACGAGCAGTACTTC.